These T cell receptor beta chains were read from a single sample in a study of identical twins. TCRdb itself ran the 5' RACE reads through MiXCR, one entry per CDR3 protein. This sample yields 1.5 million to 2 million distinct CDR3 sequences, of which under 35% are seen a single time; approximately 0.29% belongs to the top ten. Specimen: cord blood. These receptors were obtained from a newborn girl in good health. CDR3s include the opening cysteine and the closing phenylalanine or tryptophan. D genes are given only for firm matches. Only some rows state a clone size, as once, few, many or a class for expanded clones.

>TRBJ2-7|NA|TRBD1|TRBV18
TGTGCCAGCTCACCTAAGACAGGGATGGGAAACGAGCAGTACTTC
CASSPKTGMGNEQYF
>TRBJ1-1|few|NA|TRBV24-1
TGTGCCACCTTGGCCTGGGGATCCACTGAAGCTTTCTTT
CATLAWGSTEAFF
>TRBJ2-7|NA|TRBD2|TRBV28
TGTGCCAGCAGTTTTGGAACTAGCGGGTTTACCTCCTACGAGCAGTACTTC
CASSFGTSGFTSYEQYF
>TRBJ2-1|NA|NA|TRBV25-1
TGTGCCAGCAGTGGACCCCCGGGAGACAATGAGCAGTTCTTC
CASSGPPGDNEQFF
>TRBJ1-2|few|NA|TRBV6-5
TGTGCCAGCAGTTTTCAAATGACGGACTTTAACTATGGCTACACCTTC
CASSFQMTDFNYGYTF
>TRBJ2-1|NA|NA|TRBV20-1
TGCAGTGCTAGACGGACCGTCGAGCAGTTCTTC
CSARRTVEQFF
>TRBJ1-5|NA|TRBD1|TRBV9
TGTGCCAGCAGCGTAGGACAGGGAGATCAGCCCCAGCATTTT
CASSVGQGDQPQHF
>TRBJ2-7|NA|NA|TRBV3-1
TGTGCCAGCAGCCAAGAGGCTAGCCGCTCCTACAATGAGCAGTACTTC
CASSQEASRSYNEQYF
>TRBJ2-3|NA|NA|TRBV7-2
TGTGCCAGCAGCTTAACGGGGACTCTCGGTCCGGCTAGCGCGCAGTATTTT
CASSLTGTLGPASAQYF
>TRBJ1-2|few|NA|TRBV2
TGTGCCAGCAGGTCGGGGCTTTTAGCTAACTATGGCTACACCTTC
CASRSGLLANYGYTF
>TRBJ2-7|few|TRBD2|TRBV20-1
TGCAGTGCTATTCTAGCGGGGGTCTACAATGAGCAGTACTTC
CSAILAGVYNEQYF
>TRBJ2-5|few|NA|TRBV12-3/TRBV12-4
TGTGCCAGCAGTCCCCAAGACAGTATTCTCCAAGAGACCCAGTACTTC
CASSPQDSILQETQYF
>TRBJ2-3|few|TRBD2|TRBV16
TGTGCCAGCAGCCAATCGGGACTAGCGCCAGATACGCAGTATTTT
CASSQSGLAPDTQYF
>TRBJ2-7|NA|NA|TRBV5-5
TGTGCCAGCAGCTTGGTGGGTAAAACCTCCTACGAGCAGTACTTC
CASSLVGKTSYEQYF
>TRBJ2-7|NA|NA|TRBV4-2
TGTGCCAGCAGCCAAGATATCCTCGTGGAACTCTACGAGCAGTACTTC
CASSQDILVELYEQYF
>TRBJ2-1|once|TRBD1|TRBV11-1
TGTGCCAGCAGCACCGGACAGGGTTGGGAAAATGAGCAGTTCTTC
CASSTGQGWENEQFF
>TRBJ2-3|many|NA|TRBV5-1
TGCGCCAGCAGCCGAACGGGAGATACGCAGTATTTT
CASSRTGDTQYF
>TRBJ2-7|NA|TRBD1|TRBV2
TGTGCCAGCATCAAGCCCGGGACAGGGTCTTACGAGCAGTACTTC
CASIKPGTGSYEQYF
>TRBJ1-1|NA|TRBD1|TRBV20-1
TGCAGTGCTAGAGCCGGACAGGGAGCAGCTTTCTTT
CSARAGQGAAFF
>TRBJ1-4|few|NA|TRBV3-1
TGTGCCAGCAGCCACTTTGGAACACACCTTAAGAGGGAAAAACTGTTTTTT
CASSHFGTHLKREKLFF
>TRBJ2-5|few|NA|TRBV27
TGTGCCAGCAGTTTATTGGCTAGCGGCAAAATTAGGGGGCCCCAAGAGACCCAGTACTTC
CASSLLASGKIRGPQETQYF
>TRBJ2-3|few|NA|TRBV28
TGTGCCAGCAGTCCCTCTGGGGGGGCAGGCCTTTATCCTACGCAGTATTTT
CASSPSGGAGLYPTQYF
>TRBJ2-1|NA|TRBD2|TRBV15
TGTGCCACCAGCAGAGCACTAGCGGCGGGGCGCAATGAGCAGTTCTTC
CATSRALAAGRNEQFF
>TRBJ1-4|NA|NA|TRBV12-3/TRBV12-4
TGTGCCAGCAGTTTCGGGACGTTTAGTGAAAAACTGTTTTTT
CASSFGTFSEKLFF
>TRBJ2-5|NA|NA|TRBV7-2
TGTGCCAGCAGCTTACGAGACGTTTTTGGGGAGACCCAGTACTTC
CASSLRDVFGETQYF
>TRBJ2-7|many|NA|TRBV6-5
TGTGCCAGCAGTTACTTGGGCGAGCAGTACTTC
CASSYLGEQYF
>TRBJ2-1|NA|NA|TRBV9
TGTGCCAGCAGCGTTGAAATCGGCAACAATGAGCAGTTCTTC
CASSVEIGNNEQFF
>TRBJ2-3|NA|TRBD2|TRBV20-1
TGCAGTGCTAGAGGGAGCGGGGGACTCACAGATACGCAGTATTTT
CSARGSGGLTDTQYF
>TRBJ1-1|NA|TRBD1|TRBV7-2
TGTGCCAGCAGCGCGGACAGGGTTTGGAACACTGAAGCTTTCTTT
CASSADRVWNTEAFF
>TRBJ2-5|NA|NA|TRBV30
TGTGCCTGGAGTGTTGGGTGGGGTTACTACAATGAGCAGTACTTC
CAWSVGWGYYNEQYF
>TRBJ2-3|NA|TRBD2|TRBV20-1
TGCAGTGCTAGAGTCAGTGGCGGGAGGAGCACAGATGCGCAGTATTTT
CSARVSGGRSTDAQYF
>TRBJ2-1|few|NA|TRBV2
TGTGCCAGCAGTACCGAGGGCGGGAATGTTCTACGGGGGCAGTTCTTC
CASSTEGGNVLRGQFF
>TRBJ2-7|few|NA|TRBV12-3/TRBV12-4
TGTGCCAGCAGTCCCCTAGCGACGAGCTCCTACGAGCAGTACTTC
CASSPLATSSYEQYF
>TRBJ1-1|NA|TRBD1|TRBV10-3
TGTGCCATCAGTCCCACAGGGGGGGCGAGGACTGAAGCTTTCTTT
CAISPTGGARTEAFF
>TRBJ2-7|NA|TRBD1|TRBV6-5
TGTGCCAGCAGTGGGGACAGGGGGCGTAACGAGCAGTACTTC
CASSGDRGRNEQYF
>TRBJ2-7|many|NA|TRBV7-9
TGTGCCAGCAGCTTCCAAGGTCTAATAAACGAGCAGTACTTC
CASSFQGLINEQYF
>TRBJ1-6|NA|NA|TRBV7-9
TGTGCCAGCAGCTTAAAGGGTCAGGGCGCTTCACCCCTCCACTTT
CASSLKGQGASPLHF
>TRBJ1-1|NA|NA|TRBV12-3/TRBV12-4
TGTGCCAGCACCTTAGGCGGGGGGGCGGCTTTCTTT
CASTLGGGAAFF
>TRBJ2-7|NA|TRBD2|TRBV6-6
TGTGCCAGCAGTTACCCCACTAGCGGGGGAACCTACGAGCAGTACTTC
CASSYPTSGGTYEQYF
>TRBJ2-1|NA|NA|TRBV27
TGTGCCAGCAGTTCCCTCACAGGGTACGAGCAGTTCTTC
CASSSLTGYEQFF
>TRBJ1-5|few|NA|TRBV10-3
TGTGCCATCAGTGAGGCAGGGGAGGATCAGCCCCAGCATTTT
CAISEAGEDQPQHF
>TRBJ1-6|NA|NA|TRBV6-6
TGTGCCGGAAATAAAAGACAGCCACGATCCTATAATTCACCCCTCCACTTT
CAGNKRQPRSYNSPLHF
>TRBJ2-5|NA|NA|TRBV7-2
TGTGCCAGCAGCCAGATATGGGGGGCCCGAGAGACCCAGTACTTC
CASSQIWGARETQYF
>TRBJ2-5|few|TRBD1|TRBV20-1
TGCAGTGCTAGAGCTCAGGGGGCCGAAGAGACCCAGTACTTC
CSARAQGAEETQYF
>TRBJ1-1|NA|NA|TRBV4-1
TGCGCCAGCAGCCGATACAGGGAAACTGAAGCTTTCTTT
CASSRYRETEAFF
>TRBJ1-2|few|NA|TRBV7-2
TGTGCCAGCAGACTGGACACCCCAAGGGGTGGCTACACCTTC
CASRLDTPRGGYTF
>TRBJ2-1|once|NA|TRBV2
TGTGCCAGTCGACGAAGGGGGGACTCCTACAATGAGCAGTTCTTC
CASRRRGDSYNEQFF
>TRBJ2-7|few|NA|TRBV7-2
TGTGCCAGCAGCAGGGACATCGACAGGACCTACGAGCAGTACTTC
CASSRDIDRTYEQYF
>TRBJ2-7|few|TRBD1|TRBV6-7
TGTGCCAGCAGTTACTTGTACAGGGGCCACCTATATCTCGAGCAGTACTTC
CASSYLYRGHLYLEQYF
>TRBJ2-3|NA|TRBD1|TRBV5-5
TGTGCCAGCAGCTTGACAGGGGGGAAAGATACGCAGTATTTT
CASSLTGGKDTQYF
>TRBJ2-7|few|NA|TRBV2
TGTGCCAGCGGGGCGGATCTAGGGGGTTACGAGCAGTACTTC
CASGADLGGYEQYF
>TRBJ2-3|few|NA|TRBV10-2
TGCGCCAGCAGCACTAGTCGGCTGACCACAGATACGCAGTATTTT
CASSTSRLTTDTQYF
>TRBJ2-1|few|NA|TRBV4-1
TGCGCCAGCAGCCAAGAAGAGGCTGACAATGAGCAGTTCTTC
CASSQEEADNEQFF